The present T cell receptor beta chain was sequenced within a study of blood T cells in healthy people across ages. Alongside a J-beta primer mix, a sample-barcoded 5' primer served in a second PCR lasting about 7 to 12 cycles. TCRdb re-analysed the 5' RACE reads in MiXCR, keeping a single row per CDR3 protein. The sample lists nearly 1 million distinct CDR3 sequences, roughly 51% occurring once. About 9.6 milliliters of peripheral blood were drawn from each donor into EDTA-treated tubes. The specimen sequenced was blood. The origin of this receptor is a woman aged 55 to 70 in good health.

In DNA, the CDR3 is TGCGCCAGCAGCTTGGCACTAGCGGGAGGCAATGGGTACGAGCAGTACTTC. Translating it yields CASSLALAGGNGYEQYF. The rearrangement uses TRBV5-1 and TRBJ2-7, with TRBD2 matching 12 bases. Germline values: CDR1 SGHRS, CDR2 YFSETQ. V gave up 0 bases and J gave up 4 bases; unmatched junction bases: 8. CDR3 length equals 17 residues.